Following are 32 T cell receptor beta chains from one sample sequenced in a study of human T cells and chemical hapten exposure. Time point reported: pre-sensitization, week 0. Stated treatment: therapeutic diphenylcyclopropenone sensitization with weekly scalp DPC. TCRdb processed the RACE reads anew with MiXCR; each CDR3 protein has one entry. Of more than 250,000 distinct CDR3 sequences in the sample, 7.5% to 10% were seen once. The sequences come from whole blood, collected in connection with sensitization to the hapten diphenylcyclopropenone (DPC). These TCRs come from a woman between 40 and 55 years old with alopecia areata. Some clones in this sample may be carry-over from other donors' samples.

The rearrangement joins TRBV12-3 or TRBV12-4 to TRBJ1-1; 9 bases align to TRBD1. V trimming: 6 bases; J trimming: 1 base; junction bases outside the gene matches: 9. The CDR3 loop spans 16 amino acids. The chain's CDR3 is CASSFRWGQGNTEAFF. For the CDR3, the DNA is TGTGCCAGCAGCTTTCGGTGGGGACAGGGGAACACTGAAGCTTTCTTT.

The rearrangement uses TRBV11-3 and TRBJ2-2; no firm D call. Trimming shortened V by 2 bases and J by 4 bases, and 14 bases separated the two germline ends. CDR3 length: 16 residues. From germline, CDR1 is SGHNT and CDR2 YENEEA. The CDR3 protein is CASSLMALGVTGELFF. The CDR3 nucleotides read TGTGCCAGCAGCTTAATGGCCCTAGGAGTCACCGGGGAGCTGTTTTTT.

This clonotype was seen more than once but under ten times. The rearrangement uses TRBV10-3 and TRBJ2-7; D tentatively reads TRBD1 or TRBD2 (7 bases each). Trimming left V 5 bases short and J 6 bases short, with 14 bases between. CDR1 ENHRY and CDR2 SYGVKD come from the germline V gene. The CDR3 contains 13 residues. The CDR3 loop reads CAISTQGRGEQYF. As DNA, the CDR3 is TGTGCCATCAGTACACAGGGGAGGGGCGAGCAGTACTTC.

This chain links TRBV7-9 with TRBJ2-7; D uncertain. The length of the CDR3 is 13 residues. V lost 4 bases and J 1 base, leaving 8 bases between the germline ends. Germline CDR1 is SEHNR and CDR2 is FQNEAQ (reference sequence). The DNA for the CDR3 is TGTGCCAGCAGCTACAGCCAATCCTACGAGCAGTACTTC. Its translation is CASSYSQSYEQYF.

The gene calls are TRBV12-3 or TRBV12-4 and TRBJ2-5; 8 nucleotides agree with TRBD2. V was clipped by 3 bases and J by 2 bases; unmatched bases: 5. The CDR3 has 15 amino acids. The CDR3 DNA is TGTGCCAGCAGTTTTGGACTAGCTGTACAAGAGACCCAGTACTTC. Translating gives CASSFGLAVQETQYF.

In this sample, this clonotype turned up many times. The CDR3 DNA is TGTGCCAGCAGTTTCCCCGGACAGGGATCCAACTATGGCTACACCTTC. Encoded protein: CASSFPGQGSNYGYTF. This sequence joins TRBV28 and TRBJ1-2; 8 nucleotides agree with TRBD1. The CDR3 extends over 16 amino acids. Germline CDR1 MDHEN, CDR2 SYDVKM. Losses at the gene ends were 3 bases for V and 2 bases for J; bases not matched to a gene: 8.

The genes are TRBV7-2 and TRBJ2-6; D call uncertain. Germline V gives CDR1 SGHTA, CDR2 FQGNSA. This CDR3 contains 14 residues. Trimming removed 5 bases from V and 2 bases from J, with 7 bases in between. The CDR3 is CASSGTAGANVLTF. The CDR3 nucleotides read TGTGCCAGCAGCGGTACGGCTGGGGCCAACGTCCTGACTTTC.

The rearrangement joins TRBV18 to TRBJ2-1; D gene ambiguous. The germline V gene has CDR1 KGHSH and CDR2 LQKENI. V dropped 3 bases and J dropped 5 bases, with 11 bases sitting between them. The CDR3 runs to 14 residues. CDR3 region: CASSPRTDNNEQFF. The DNA for the CDR3 is TGTGCCAGCTCACCGAGAACAGACAACAATGAGCAGTTCTTC.

V usage is TRBV5-6 and J usage is TRBJ2-5, with TRBD1 as a possible D gene (6 bases). The CDR3 consists of 15 residues. With 3 bases removed from V and 2 bases from J, the gap between germline ends came to 14 bases. The germline V gene has CDR1 SGHDT and CDR2 YYEEEE. The CDR3 DNA reads as TGTGCCAGCAGCTGGATGCAGGGGTTTCAAGAGACCCAGTACTTC. Protein sequence: CASSWMQGFQETQYF. The variable domain in full, with the rest retrieved from reference TRBV5-6 and TRBJ2-5, is DAGVTQSPTHLIKTRGQQVTLRCSPKSGHDTVSWYQQALGQGPQFIFQYYEEEERQRGNFPDRFSGHQFPNYSSELNVNALLLGDSALYLCASSWMQGFQETQYFGPGTRLLVL.

The CDR3 nucleotides read TGTGCCAGCTCACCACCAGGGGGGACTAGGGATGAGCAGTTCTTC. This translates into CASSPPGGTRDEQFF. The chain carries TRBV18 and TRBJ2-1; TRBD2 matches 8 bases. CDR3 length: 15 residues. V trimming: 0 bases; J trimming: 8 bases; junction bases outside the gene matches: 6. Germline lookup yields CDR1 KGHSH and CDR2 LQKENI.

This chain joins TRBV4-3 and TRBJ2-7; 12 bases match TRBD2. The germline gives CDR1 LGHNA, CDR2 YSLEER. This CDR3 has 16 amino acids. Losses at the gene ends were 3 bases for V and 2 bases for J; bases not matched to a gene: 5. The CDR3 nucleotides read TGCGCCAGCAGCCAGGGTCGACTAGCGGGGGCCTACGAGCAGTACTTC. This sequence encodes CASSQGRLAGAYEQYF.

This clonotype was counted at least ten times. The chain recombines TRBV7-2 with TRBJ1-6, with a possible D match to TRBD1 (6 bases). Germline-derived CDR1 and CDR2 are SGHTA and FQGNSA. Trimming shortened V by 5 bases and J by 10 bases, and 18 bases separated the two germline ends. The CDR3 runs 15 residues. The CDR3 protein is CASSQTGGRFSPLHF. CDR3 bases: TGTGCCAGCAGCCAGACGGGGGGGCGCTTCTCACCCCTCCACTTT.

About this clonotype: One base away lies a much larger clone, so this may be a sequencing read error. The chain carries TRBV20-1 and TRBJ2-1; 10 bases are a match to TRBD2. This CDR3 has 16 residues. Germline values: CDR1 DFQATT, CDR2 SNEGSKA (reference sequence). J lost 3 bases, V lost 5 bases, and 10 bases had no gene match. The CDR3 is CSAASRAGGHYNEQFF. The CDR3 DNA follows: TGCAGTGCTGCCTCGCGAGCGGGAGGGCACTACAATGAGCAGTTCTTC.

Details on this clonotype: One base away lies a much larger clone, so this may be a sequencing read error. This rearrangement joins TRBV6-6 to TRBJ2-5, with 7 bases identical to TRBD2. Germline V gives CDR1 MNHNY, CDR2 SVGAGI (reference sequence). The CDR3 runs to 14 residues. DNA of the CDR3: TGTGTCAGCAGTTCACGACTAGCTAGGGAGACCCAGTACTTC. It encodes CVSSSRLARETQYF.

The chain's CDR3 is CASRSSGRGRNEQFF. CDR3 sequence (DNA): TGTGCCAGCAGGTCTAGCGGGAGGGGCAGGAATGAGCAGTTCTTC. This chain uses TRBV27 with TRBJ2-1, with 12 nucleotides matching TRBD2. Germline trimming cut 6 bases from V and 7 bases from J; bases unmatched to any gene: 7. Germline CDR1 MNHEY, CDR2 SMNVEV (reference sequence). The CDR3 length is 15 residues.

Points on this clonotype: One end of the junction is discordant with germline, which a read error may explain. The J gene is TRBJ2-4, the V gene TRBV7-7; D may match TRBD1 or TRBD2 (5 bases each). This CDR3 has 14 residues. The germline V gene has CDR1 SSHAT and CDR2 FNYEAQ (reference sequence). The CDR3 DNA reads as TGTGCTAGCAGCCCCGAGGGGGCCAAAAACATTCAGTACTTC. It specifies CASSPEGAKNIQYF.

The chain has TRBV6-2 or TRBV6-3 and TRBJ2-4; a weak D match, TRBD2 (5 bases). The CDR3 runs to 18 residues. Germline V lookup: CDR1 MNHEY, CDR2 SVGEGT. V was shortened by 6 bases and J by 3 bases, with 24 bases between the two germline ends. CDR3 residues: CASSPILDWARVKNIQYF. CDR3 coding DNA: TGTGCCAGCAGCCCCATTCTCGACTGGGCGAGGGTCAAAAACATTCAGTACTTC.

The chain couples TRBV28 to TRBJ2-2; perhaps TRBD2 as D (6 bases). Germline V lookup: CDR1 MDHEN, CDR2 SYDVKM. The CDR3 sequence is 20 residues long. Trimming pared 2 bases from V and 0 bases from J, leaving 22 bases between. The CDR3 DNA reads as TGTGCCAGCAGTTTAGATGGAGCTTCTCTAGCGTCGGCGAACACCGGGGAGCTGTTTTTT. It codes for CASSLDGASLASANTGELFF.

This clonotype was detected many times. The J gene is TRBJ2-7, the V gene TRBV21-1; TRBD2 is taken as the D call from the table, unchecked against the DNA. TRBV21-1 is a pseudogene segment. The CDR3 covers 16 residues. The CDR3 DNA follows: TGTGCCAGCAGCAAAGTGGTAGCGGGAAACCCCTACGAGCAGTACTTC. Amino acid sequence: CASSKVVAGNPYEQYF.

This clonotype was detected a few times. The V and J genes are TRBV9 and TRBJ2-3; D possibly matches TRBD1 or TRBD2 (5 bases each). The CDR3 is 15 residues long. The germline V and J ends were trimmed by 8 bases and 2 bases, with 18 bases remaining between them. CDR1 SGDLS and CDR2 YYNGEE come from the germline V gene. The DNA for the CDR3 is TGTGCCAGTGTACGAGGGGACCATATCACAGATACGCAGTATTTT. Protein: CASVRGDHITDTQYF.

The rearrangement links TRBV6-5 to TRBJ2-1; 9 bases are shared with TRBD1. V trimming: 5 bases; J trimming: 7 bases; junction bases outside the gene matches: 15. CDR1 and CDR2 (germline): MNHEY, SVGAGI. This CDR3 has 17 residues. CDR3 region: CASSPYNGGTGNNEQFF. DNA for the CDR3: TGTGCCAGCAGTCCTTATAATGGGGGGACAGGGAATAATGAGCAGTTCTTC.

There are a few counts of this clonotype. The chain recombines TRBV20-1 with TRBJ2-1; unclear D gene. The CDR3 has 11 amino acids. Germline loops: CDR1 DFQATT, CDR2 SNEGSKA (reference sequence). V lost 3 bases, J lost 8 bases, and 8 bases lay in between. CDR3 coding DNA: TGCAGTGCTAGGCTAGTCCATGAGCAGTTCTTC. Its translation is CSARLVHEQFF.

This clonotype was detected only a few times. This chain joins TRBV28 and TRBJ2-3, with TRBD2 matching over 15 bases. Germline CDR1 reads MDHEN; CDR2 reads SYDVKM. The CDR3 extends over 14 amino acids. CDR3: CGTRPGLAGGKRYF. DNA for the CDR3: TGTGGAACCAGACCGGGACTAGCGGGAGGCAAGCGGTATTTT.

The DNA for the CDR3 is TGCAGCGTTGTACGCAGGGAGTGGCCTGAAGCTTTCTTT. Its protein is CSVVRREWPEAFF. The chain has TRBV29-1 and TRBJ1-1; tentative D call: TRBD1 (5 bases). The CDR3 loop spans 13 amino acids. V was trimmed by 4 bases and J by 6 bases, leaving 15 bases between them. CDR1 and CDR2 (germline): SQVTM, ANQGSEA.

The V gene is TRBV21-1, the J gene TRBJ2-5; the table's TRBD2 call for D was not verified on the DNA. TRBV21-1 is assigned pseudogene status. The CDR3 runs to 16 residues. CDR3 region: CASSTSAGGVIETQYF. Here the CDR3 DNA reads TGTGCCAGCAGCACCTCAGCGGGAGGGGTGATAGAGACCCAGTACTTC.

The rearrangement uses TRBV18 and TRBJ2-4; 8 bases are shared with TRBD1. CDR1 is KGHSH, CDR2 LQKENI, per germline. This CDR3 is 18 amino acids long. J lost 0 bases, V lost 0 bases, and 7 bases had no gene match. CDR3 DNA: TGTGCCAGCTCACCACCTGGGACAGGAATTTTAGCCAAAAACATTCAGTACTTC. Its protein is CASSPPGTGILAKNIQYF.

This rearrangement joins TRBV6-1 to TRBJ1-5; 9 bases are shared with TRBD1. Germline-derived CDR1 and CDR2 are MNHNS and SASEGT. The CDR3 covers 16 residues. V trimming: 6 bases; J trimming: 2 bases; junction bases outside the gene matches: 8. CDR3 amino acids: CASREQGAIGNQPQHF. The CDR3 bases are TGTGCCAGCAGGGAACAGGGGGCGATCGGCAATCAGCCCCAGCATTTT.

The V call is TRBV4-2, the J call TRBJ2-2; possibly TRBD1 for D (5 bases). In germline, CDR1 is LGHNA, CDR2 YNFKEQ. The CDR3 runs to 16 residues. V was clipped by 0 bases and J by 3 bases, with 11 bases between them. CDR3: CASSQEQGPYTGELFF. Here the CDR3 DNA reads TGTGCCAGCAGCCAAGAGCAGGGCCCTTACACCGGGGAGCTGTTTTTT.

The CDR3 bases are TGTGCCAGCAGCTCAAATGTCCAGTTGGAGACCCAGTACTTC. Translating it yields CASSSNVQLETQYF. J is TRBJ2-5 and V is TRBV11-2, with no clear D. Germline CDR1 reads SGHAT; CDR2 reads FQNNGV. This CDR3 has 14 residues. V was pared by 4 bases and J by 5 bases, with 14 bases between.

The V call is TRBV27, the J call TRBJ2-3, with D perhaps given as TRBD1 or TRBD2 (6 bases each). Trimming took off 3 bases at V and 1 base at J, with 14 bases between the two ends. The CDR3 is 16 residues long. CDR1 is MNHEY, CDR2 SMNVEV, per germline (reference sequence). In nucleotides, the CDR3 is TGTGCCAGCAGTTTTGGAGGGGGACCGCGCACAGATACGCAGTATTTT. Translation gives CASSFGGGPRTDTQYF.

This rearrangement joins TRBV28 to TRBJ2-5; D unclear. Trimming stripped 2 bases from V and 4 bases from J, with 8 bases between. The CDR3 is made up of 13 amino acids. Germline CDR1 is MDHEN and CDR2 is SYDVKM. CDR3 protein: CASSLVSRETQYF. CDR3 sequence (DNA): TGTGCCAGCAGTTTAGTATCGAGAGAGACCCAGTACTTC.

This clonotype was picked up a small number of times. The chain combines TRBV7-2 with TRBJ2-3, with 13 nucleotides matching TRBD2. This CDR3 has 14 residues. CDR1 is SGHTA, CDR2 FQGNSA, per germline. V trimming: 5 bases; J trimming: 6 bases; junction bases outside the gene matches: 2. Here the CDR3 reads CASSRTSGSDTQYF. CDR3 sequence (DNA): TGTGCCAGCAGCAGGACTAGCGGGAGTGATACGCAGTATTTT.